This T cell receptor beta chain was sequenced for a study of T cell changes during pregnancy in multiple sclerosis. The CDR3 extends over 12 amino acids. The V end was cut by 6 bases, the J end by 8 bases, with 12 bases between. Germline loops: CDR1 SGDLS, CDR2 YYNGEE. The assay was immunoSEQ multiplex PCR, and TCRdb's table has in-frame clones only and misses some. The profile shows about 64,000 clones, 96% of them singletons. This receptor was taken from a female donor with multiple sclerosis, enrolled in a pregnancy study. V and J are TRBV9 and TRBJ2-1; D possibly corresponds to TRBD1 (5 bases). Material: CD8+ T cells from peripheral blood mononuclear cells, obtained after pregnancy. CDR3 loop: CASKGVSDEQFF. CDR3 coding DNA: TGTGCCAGCAAAGGGGTTTCGGATGAGCAGTTCTTC.